The clone carrying this TCR beta chain was seen repeatedly, ten times or more. There are 14 residues in the CDR3. The V and J ends lost 3 bases and 3 bases respectively, with 12 bases between them. These data originate in a study of neurological immune-mediated disorders. Across the study: Relapsing-remitting disease affected around 31, and secondary progressive 3, of roughly 34 multiple sclerosis patients.

TCRdb recomputed calls from the 5' RACE reads with MiXCR, one row per CDR3 protein. This sample has about 33,000 distinct CDR3 sequences, with about 1.4% found just once. The specimen sequenced was PBMCs. This chain links TRBV12-3 or TRBV12-4 with TRBJ2-7; the D gene is possibly TRBD1 (5 bases). This receptor was taken from a woman in her twenties or thirties with multiple sclerosis. CDR3 protein: CASSLVSGIYEQYF. The CDR3 DNA reads TGTGCCAGCAGTTTGGTTTCAGGGATCTACGAGCAGTACTTC.